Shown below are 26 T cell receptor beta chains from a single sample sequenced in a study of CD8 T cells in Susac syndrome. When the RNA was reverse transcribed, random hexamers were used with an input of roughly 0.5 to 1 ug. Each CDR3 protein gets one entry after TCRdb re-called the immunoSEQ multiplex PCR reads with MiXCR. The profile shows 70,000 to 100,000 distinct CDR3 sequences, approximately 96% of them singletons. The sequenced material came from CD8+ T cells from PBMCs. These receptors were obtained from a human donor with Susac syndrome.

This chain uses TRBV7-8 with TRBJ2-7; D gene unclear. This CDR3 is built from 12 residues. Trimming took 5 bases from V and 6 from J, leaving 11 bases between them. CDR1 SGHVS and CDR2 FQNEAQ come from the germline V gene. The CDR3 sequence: CASSKGSPEQYF. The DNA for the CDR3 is TGTGCCAGCAGCAAGGGTTCGCCCGAGCAGTACTTC.

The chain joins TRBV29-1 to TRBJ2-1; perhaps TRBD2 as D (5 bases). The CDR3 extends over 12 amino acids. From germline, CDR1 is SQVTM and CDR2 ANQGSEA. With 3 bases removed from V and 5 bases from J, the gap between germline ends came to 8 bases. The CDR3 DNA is TGCAGCGTTGAGGAGGTTAACAATGAGCAGTTCTTC. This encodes CSVEEVNNEQFF.

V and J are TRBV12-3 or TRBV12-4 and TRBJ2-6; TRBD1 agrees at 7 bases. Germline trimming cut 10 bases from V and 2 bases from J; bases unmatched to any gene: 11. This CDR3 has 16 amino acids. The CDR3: CATGTALEAGANVLTF. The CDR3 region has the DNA TGTGCCACCGGGACAGCCCTAGAGGCTGGGGCCAACGTCCTGACTTTC.

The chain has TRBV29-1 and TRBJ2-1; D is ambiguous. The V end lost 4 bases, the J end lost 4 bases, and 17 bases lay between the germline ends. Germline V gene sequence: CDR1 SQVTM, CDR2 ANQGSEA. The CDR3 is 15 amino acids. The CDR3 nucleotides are TGCAGCGTTGTCGGTCTAGAGCTTGGATACAATGAGCAGTTCTTC. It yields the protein CSVVGLELGYNEQFF.

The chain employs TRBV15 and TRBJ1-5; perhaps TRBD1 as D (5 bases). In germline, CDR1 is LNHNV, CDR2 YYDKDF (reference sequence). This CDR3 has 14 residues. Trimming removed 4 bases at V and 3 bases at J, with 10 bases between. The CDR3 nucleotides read TGTGCCACCAGCATCGGGGCAACCAATCAGCCCCAGCATTTT. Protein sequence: CATSIGATNQPQHF.

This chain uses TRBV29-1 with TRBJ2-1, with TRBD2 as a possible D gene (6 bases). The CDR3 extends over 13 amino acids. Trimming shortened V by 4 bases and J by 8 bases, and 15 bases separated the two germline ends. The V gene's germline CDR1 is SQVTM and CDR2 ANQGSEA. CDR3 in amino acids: CSVVTGDSDEQFF. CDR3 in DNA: TGCAGCGTTGTGACGGGGGATTCGGATGAGCAGTTCTTC.

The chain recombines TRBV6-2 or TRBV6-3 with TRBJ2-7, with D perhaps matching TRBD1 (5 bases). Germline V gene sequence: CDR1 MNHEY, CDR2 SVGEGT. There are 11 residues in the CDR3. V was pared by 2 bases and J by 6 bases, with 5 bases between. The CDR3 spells CASSYGAEQYV. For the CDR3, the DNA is TGTGCCAGCAGTTACGGGGCCGAGCAGTACGTC.

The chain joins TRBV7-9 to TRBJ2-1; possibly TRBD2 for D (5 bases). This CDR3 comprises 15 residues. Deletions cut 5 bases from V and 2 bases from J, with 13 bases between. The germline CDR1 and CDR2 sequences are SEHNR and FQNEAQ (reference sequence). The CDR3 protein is CASSPASGTYNEQFF. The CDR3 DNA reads TGTGCCAGCAGCCCAGCATCGGGGACCTACAATGAGCAGTTCTTC.

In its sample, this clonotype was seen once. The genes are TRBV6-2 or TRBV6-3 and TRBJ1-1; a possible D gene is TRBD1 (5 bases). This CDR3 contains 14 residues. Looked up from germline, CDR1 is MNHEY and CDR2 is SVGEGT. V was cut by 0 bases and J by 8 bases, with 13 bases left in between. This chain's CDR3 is CASSYSMLAGEAFF. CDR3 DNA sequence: TGTGCCAGCAGTTACTCGATGCTGGCAGGGGAAGCTTTCTTT.

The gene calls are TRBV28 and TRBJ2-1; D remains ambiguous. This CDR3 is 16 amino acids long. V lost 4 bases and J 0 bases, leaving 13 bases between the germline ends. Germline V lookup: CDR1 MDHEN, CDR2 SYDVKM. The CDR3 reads CASSYNSRSSYNEQFF. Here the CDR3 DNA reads TGTGCCAGCAGTTACAACAGTAGGAGCTCCTACAATGAGCAGTTCTTC.

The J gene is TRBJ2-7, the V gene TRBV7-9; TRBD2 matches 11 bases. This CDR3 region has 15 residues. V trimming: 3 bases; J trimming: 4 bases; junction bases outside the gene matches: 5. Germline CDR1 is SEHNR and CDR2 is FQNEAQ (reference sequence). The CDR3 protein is CASSFTSGGRYEQYV. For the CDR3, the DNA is TGTGCCAGCAGCTTCACTAGCGGGGGAAGGTACGAGCAGTACGTC.

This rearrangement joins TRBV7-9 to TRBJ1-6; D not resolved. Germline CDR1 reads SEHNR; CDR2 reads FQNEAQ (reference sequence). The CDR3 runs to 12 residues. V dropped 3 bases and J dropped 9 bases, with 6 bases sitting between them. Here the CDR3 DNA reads TGTGCCAGCAGCTTTGAGGGTTCACCCCTCCACTTT. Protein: CASSFEGSPLHF.

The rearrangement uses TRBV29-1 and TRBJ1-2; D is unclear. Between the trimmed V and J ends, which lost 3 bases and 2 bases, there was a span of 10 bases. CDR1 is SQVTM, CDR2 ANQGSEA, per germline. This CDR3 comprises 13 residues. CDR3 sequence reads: CSVEATLNYGYTF. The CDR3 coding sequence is TGCAGCGTTGAGGCGACGCTGAACTATGGCTACACCTTC.

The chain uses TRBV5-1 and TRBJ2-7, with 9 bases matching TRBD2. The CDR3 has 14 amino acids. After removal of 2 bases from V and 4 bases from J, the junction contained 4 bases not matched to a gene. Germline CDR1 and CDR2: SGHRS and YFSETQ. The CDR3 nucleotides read TGCGCCAGCAGCTTAGGTAGCGGGAGTTACGAGCAGTACTTC. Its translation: CASSLGSGSYEQYF.

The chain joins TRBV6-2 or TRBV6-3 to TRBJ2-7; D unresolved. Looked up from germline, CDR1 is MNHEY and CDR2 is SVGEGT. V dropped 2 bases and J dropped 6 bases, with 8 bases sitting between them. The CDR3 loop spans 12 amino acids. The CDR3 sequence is CASSYDSGEQYF. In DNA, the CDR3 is TGTGCCAGCAGTTACGATTCGGGCGAGCAGTACTTC.

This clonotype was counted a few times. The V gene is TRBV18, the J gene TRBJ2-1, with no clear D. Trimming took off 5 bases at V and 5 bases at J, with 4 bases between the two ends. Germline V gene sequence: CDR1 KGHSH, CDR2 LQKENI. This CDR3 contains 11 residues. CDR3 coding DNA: TGTGCCAGCTCAGCCCACAATGAGCAGTTCTTC. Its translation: CASSAHNEQFF.

The CDR3 loop reads CASSPSSGGASSYNEQFF. In DNA form, the CDR3 reads TGCGCCAGCAGCCCCTCTAGCGGGGGGGCTAGCTCCTACAATGAGCAGTTCTTC. The V and J genes are TRBV4-1 and TRBJ2-1, with 12 bases that match TRBD2. The CDR3 totals 18 residues. The V and J ends lost 4 bases and 0 bases, in that order; junction bases with no gene match: 7. Germline-derived CDR1 and CDR2 are MGHRA and YSYEKL.

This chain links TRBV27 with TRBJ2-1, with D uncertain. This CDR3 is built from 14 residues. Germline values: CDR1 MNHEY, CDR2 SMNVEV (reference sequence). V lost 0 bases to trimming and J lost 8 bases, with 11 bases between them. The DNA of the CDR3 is TGTGCCAGCAGTTTATCGGCCCAGTTCCATGAGCAGTTCTTC. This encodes CASSLSAQFHEQFF.

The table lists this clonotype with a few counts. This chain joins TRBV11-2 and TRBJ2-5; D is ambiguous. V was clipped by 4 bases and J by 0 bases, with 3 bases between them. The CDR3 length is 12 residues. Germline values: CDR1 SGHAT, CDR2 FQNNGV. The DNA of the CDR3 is TGTGCCAGCAGCTGGGACCAAGAGACCCAGTACTTC. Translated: CASSWDQETQYF.

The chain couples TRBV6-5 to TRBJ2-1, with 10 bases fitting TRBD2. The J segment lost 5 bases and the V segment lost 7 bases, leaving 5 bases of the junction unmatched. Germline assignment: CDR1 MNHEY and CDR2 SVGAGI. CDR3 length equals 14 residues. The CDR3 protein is CASKGLAGDNEQFF. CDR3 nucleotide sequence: TGTGCCAGCAAGGGTCTAGCGGGAGACAATGAGCAGTTCTTC.

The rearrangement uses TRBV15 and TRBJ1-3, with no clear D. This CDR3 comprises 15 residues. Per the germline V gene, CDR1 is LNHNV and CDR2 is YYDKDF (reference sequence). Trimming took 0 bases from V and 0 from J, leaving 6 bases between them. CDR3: CATSRDLYSGNTIYF. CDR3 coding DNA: TGTGCCACCAGCAGAGATTTATACTCTGGAAACACCATATATTTT. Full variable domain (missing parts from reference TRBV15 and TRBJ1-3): DAMVIQNPRYQVTQFGKPVTLSCSQTLNHNVMYWYQQKSSQAPKLLFHYYDKDFNNEADTPDNFQSRRPNTSFCFLDIRSPGLGDTAMYLCATSRDLYSGNTIYFGEGSWLTVV.

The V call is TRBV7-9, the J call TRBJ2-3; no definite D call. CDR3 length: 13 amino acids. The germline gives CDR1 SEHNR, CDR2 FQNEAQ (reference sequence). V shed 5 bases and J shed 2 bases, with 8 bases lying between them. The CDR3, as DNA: TGTGCCAGCAGCCCGACAAACACAGATACGCAGTATTTT. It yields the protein CASSPTNTDTQYF. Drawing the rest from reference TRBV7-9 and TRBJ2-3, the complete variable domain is DTGVSQNPRHKITKRGQNVTFRCDPISEHNRLYWYRQTLGQGPEFLTYFQNEAQLEKSRLLSDRFSAERPKGSFSTLEIQRTEQGDSAMYLCASSPTNTDTQYFGPGTRLTVL.

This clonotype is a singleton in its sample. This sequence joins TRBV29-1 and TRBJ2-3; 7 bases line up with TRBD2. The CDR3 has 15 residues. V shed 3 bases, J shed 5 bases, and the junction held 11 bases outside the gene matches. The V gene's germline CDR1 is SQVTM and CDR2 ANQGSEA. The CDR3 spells CSVEWGGRLVDTQYF. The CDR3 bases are TGCAGCGTTGAGTGGGGCGGGAGATTGGTAGATACGCAGTATTTT.

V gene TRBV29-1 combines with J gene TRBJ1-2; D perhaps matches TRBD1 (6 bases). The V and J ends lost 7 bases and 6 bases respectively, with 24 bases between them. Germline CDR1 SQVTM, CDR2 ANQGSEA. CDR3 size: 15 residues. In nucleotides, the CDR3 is TGCAGCGCTCGTTTGAGGGGGGCTCCATGGAATGGCTACACCTTC. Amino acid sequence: CSARLRGAPWNGYTF. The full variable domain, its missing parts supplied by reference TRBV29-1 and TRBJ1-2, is SAVISQKPSRDICQRGTSLTIQCQVDSQVTMMFWYRQQPGQSLTLIATANQGSEATYESGFVIDKFPISRPNLTFSTLTVSNMSPEDSSIYLCSARLRGAPWNGYTFGSGTRLTVV.

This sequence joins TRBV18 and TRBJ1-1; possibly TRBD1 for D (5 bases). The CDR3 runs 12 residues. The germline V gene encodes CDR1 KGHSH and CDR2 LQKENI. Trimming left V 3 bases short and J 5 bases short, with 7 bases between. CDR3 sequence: CASSPNRTEAFF. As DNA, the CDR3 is TGTGCCAGCTCACCGAACAGGACTGAAGCTTTCTTT.

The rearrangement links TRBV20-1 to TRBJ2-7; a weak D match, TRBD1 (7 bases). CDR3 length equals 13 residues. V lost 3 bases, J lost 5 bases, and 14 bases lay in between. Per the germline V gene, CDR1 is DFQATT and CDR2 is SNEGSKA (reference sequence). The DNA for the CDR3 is TGCAGTGCTAGGAGCGCAGGGGGGAACGAGCAGTACTTC. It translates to CSARSAGGNEQYF.